This TCR beta chain was retrieved from a study of blood T cell repertoires in COVID-19. This CDR3 contains 15 residues. Germline V gene sequence: CDR1 SGHRS, CDR2 YFSETQ. The J segment lost 7 bases and the V segment lost 1 base, leaving 7 bases of the junction unmatched. The data were produced by immunoSEQ multiplex PCR, yet TCRdb's version contains in-frame clones alone and is incomplete. The data show some 380,000 clones, over 75% seen once. The sequence came from a man under 40 who had recovered from COVID-19. The chain uses TRBV5-1 and TRBJ1-2; 10 bases fit TRBD1. The sample comprised PBMCs or T cells enriched from blood (not recorded which). CDR3 protein: CASSLRQGAAVGYTF. Written as DNA, the CDR3 is TGCGCCAGCAGCTTGAGACAGGGGGCAGCAGTTGGCTACACCTTC.